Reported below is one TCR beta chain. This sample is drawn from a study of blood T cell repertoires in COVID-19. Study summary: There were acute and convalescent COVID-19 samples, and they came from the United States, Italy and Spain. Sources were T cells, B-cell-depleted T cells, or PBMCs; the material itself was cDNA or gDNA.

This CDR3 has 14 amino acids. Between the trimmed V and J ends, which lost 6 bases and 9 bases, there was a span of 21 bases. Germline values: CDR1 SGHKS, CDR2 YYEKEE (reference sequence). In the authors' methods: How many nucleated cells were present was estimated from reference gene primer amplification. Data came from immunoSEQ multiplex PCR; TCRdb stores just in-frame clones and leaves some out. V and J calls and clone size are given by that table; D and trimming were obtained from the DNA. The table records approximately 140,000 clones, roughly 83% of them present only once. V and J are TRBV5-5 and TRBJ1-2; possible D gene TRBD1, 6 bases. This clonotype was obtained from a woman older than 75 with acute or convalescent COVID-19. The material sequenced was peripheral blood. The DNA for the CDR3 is TGTGCCAGCACTCAGGGGCAGGGTGGACGAAGCTACACCTTC. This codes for CASTQGQGGRSYTF.